These 2 T cell receptor beta chains were all obtained from the same sample, sequenced in a study of blood T cell dynamics during melanoma immunotherapy. Time point of the sample: week 3, after first cycle of checkpoint inhibitor. The method was immunoSEQ multiplex PCR; TCRdb's version includes in-frame clones alone and lacks a portion of them. Of around 15,000 clones listed, 92% are singletons. The specimen comprised blood, sampled from a patient treated with checkpoint blockade. Source of these receptors: a human donor with melanoma.

This chain links TRBV7-8 with TRBJ2-6; tentative D call: TRBD2 (5 bases). This CDR3 region has 13 residues. Per germline, CDR1 SGHVS and CDR2 FQNEAQ. V shed 8 bases and J shed 0 bases, with 5 bases lying between them. CDR3 region: CASRGSGANVLTF. CDR3 in DNA: TGTGCCAGCCGGGGCTCTGGGGCCAACGTCCTGACTTTC.

CDR3 loop: CASSFDRSNTEAFF. The CDR3 DNA is TGTGCCAGCAGCTTCGACAGATCGAACACTGAAGCTTTCTTT. The chain recombines TRBV7-2 with TRBJ1-1, with D maybe TRBD1 (5 bases). Trimming stripped 3 bases from V and 1 base from J, with 9 bases between. Germline CDR1 reads SGHTA; CDR2 reads FQGNSA. CDR3 size: 14 residues.